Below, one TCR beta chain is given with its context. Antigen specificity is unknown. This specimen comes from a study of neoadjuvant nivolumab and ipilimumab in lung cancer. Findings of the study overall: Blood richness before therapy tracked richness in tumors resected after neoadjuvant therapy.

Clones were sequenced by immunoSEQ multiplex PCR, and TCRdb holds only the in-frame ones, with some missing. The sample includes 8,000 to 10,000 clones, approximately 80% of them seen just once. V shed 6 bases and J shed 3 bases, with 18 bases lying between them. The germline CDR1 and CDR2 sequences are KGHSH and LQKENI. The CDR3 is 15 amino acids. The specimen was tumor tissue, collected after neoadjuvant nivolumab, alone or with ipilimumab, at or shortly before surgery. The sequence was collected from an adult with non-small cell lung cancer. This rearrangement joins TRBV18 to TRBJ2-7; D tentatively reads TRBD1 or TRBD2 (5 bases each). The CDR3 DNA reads TGTGCCAGCTCGAACGTCGAGGGGAGCGGCTACGAGCAGTACTTC. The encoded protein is CASSNVEGSGYEQYF.